This T cell receptor (beta chain) was observed in a study of PD-1 blockade in classical Hodgkin lymphoma. Notes on the study in general: A significant rise in TCR diversity was seen by C4D1 for CD4+ cells but not for CD8+ cells. Complete responders' diversity at baseline resembled that of newly diagnosed patients. At baseline, newly diagnosed patients reportedly showed less TCR diversity than healthy donors.

The CDR3 has 15 amino acids. Trimming removed 4 bases from V and 3 bases from J, with 16 bases in between. The germline CDR1 and CDR2 sequences are SGHNT and YYREEE (reference sequence). Assay: immunoSEQ multiplex PCR; the TCRdb copy retains only in-frame clones and omits some. The repertoire holds fewer than 50,000 clones, about three quarters seen once, with 37% in the top ten. Documented time point: cycle 4 day 1 (C4D1), after less than 7 weeks of nivolumab. All the patients suffered relapse after autologous stem cell transplantation, and brentuximab vedotin exposure differed. Best outcomes ranged across complete response, partial response and progressive disease. Of note for this clone: Antigen specificity is unknown.

The V call is TRBV5-4, the J call TRBJ1-2; D might be TRBD1 (5 bases). Sequences were derived from peripheral blood mononuclear cells (PBMCs), sampled before the fourth cycle of nivolumab. The clonotype originates from a human donor with classical Hodgkin lymphoma. The CDR3 bases are TGTGCCAGCAGCGGAGGTCCAGGGTCTGACTATGGCTACACCTTC. Translation: CASSGGPGSDYGYTF.